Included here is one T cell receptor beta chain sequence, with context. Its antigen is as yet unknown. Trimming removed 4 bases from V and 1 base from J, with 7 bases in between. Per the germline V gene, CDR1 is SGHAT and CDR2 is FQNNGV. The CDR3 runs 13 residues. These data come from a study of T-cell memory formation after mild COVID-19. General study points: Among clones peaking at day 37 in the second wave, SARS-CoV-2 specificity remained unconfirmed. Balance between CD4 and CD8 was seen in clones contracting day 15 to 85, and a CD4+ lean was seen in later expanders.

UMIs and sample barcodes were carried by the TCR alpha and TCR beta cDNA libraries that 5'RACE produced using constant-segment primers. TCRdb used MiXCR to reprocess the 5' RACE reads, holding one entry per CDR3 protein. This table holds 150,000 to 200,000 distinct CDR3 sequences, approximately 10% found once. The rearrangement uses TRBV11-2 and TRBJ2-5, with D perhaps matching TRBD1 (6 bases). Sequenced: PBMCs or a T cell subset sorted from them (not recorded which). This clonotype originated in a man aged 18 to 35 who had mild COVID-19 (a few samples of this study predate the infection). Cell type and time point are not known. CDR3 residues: CASSSGVQETQYF. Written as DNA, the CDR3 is TGTGCCAGCAGCTCAGGGGTCCAAGAGACCCAGTACTTC.